The clone carrying this TCR beta chain was seen only once. This sample was taken from a study of cytomegalovirus exposure and HLA in healthy donors. PCR primers comprised 60 Vbeta and 13 Jbeta primers. TCRdb's copy holds only in-frame clones and misses some; the assay was immunoSEQ multiplex PCR. The sample has tens of thousands of clones; about 82% are singletons. Unmatched junction bases numbered 6, after V lost 4 bases and J lost 4 bases. CDR1 and CDR2 (germline): SGDLS, YYNGEE. The CDR3 has 14 residues. The clonotype comes from a woman aged 25 to 45 in good health and CMV-seronegative. The sequencing sample was made of PBMCs. The rearrangement joins TRBV9 to TRBJ2-5; TRBD1 aligns across 8 bases. The CDR3 region has the DNA TGTGCCAGCAGCTCATGGACAGGGCCAGAGACCCAGTACTTC. This encodes CASSSWTGPETQYF.